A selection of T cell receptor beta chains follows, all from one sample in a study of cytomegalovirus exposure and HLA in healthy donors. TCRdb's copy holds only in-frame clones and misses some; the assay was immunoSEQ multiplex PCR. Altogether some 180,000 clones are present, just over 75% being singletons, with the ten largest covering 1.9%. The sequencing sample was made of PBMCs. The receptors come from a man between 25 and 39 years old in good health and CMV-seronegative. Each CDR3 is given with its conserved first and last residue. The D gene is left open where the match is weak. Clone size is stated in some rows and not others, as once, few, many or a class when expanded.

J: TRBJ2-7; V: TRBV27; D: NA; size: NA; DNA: TGTGCCAGCAGTTTATCCAACAAGAAGACCTACGAGCAGTACTTC; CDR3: CASSLSNKKTYEQYF
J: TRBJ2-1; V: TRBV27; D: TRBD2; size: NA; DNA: TGTGCCAGCAGACTCATAGCGGGAGGGAACAATGAGCAGTTCTTC; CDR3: CASRLIAGGNNEQFF
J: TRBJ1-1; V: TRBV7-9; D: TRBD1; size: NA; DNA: TGTTCCATCACAGGGGATCCAACTGAAGCTTTCTTT; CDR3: CSITGDPTEAFF
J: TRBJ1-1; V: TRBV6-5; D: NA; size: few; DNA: TGTGCCAGCACCCCAGAGGGGGAGTGGGGCACTGAAGCTTTCTTT; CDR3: CASTPEGEWGTEAFF
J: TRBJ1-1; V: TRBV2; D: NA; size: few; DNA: TGTGCCAGCGGTGGCCGGGGGGCTTTCTTT; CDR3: CASGGRGAFF
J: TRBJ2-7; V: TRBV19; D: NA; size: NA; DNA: TGTGCCAGTAGTATACAGGCAGGACAGATATCCTACGAGCAGTACTTC; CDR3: CASSIQAGQISYEQYF
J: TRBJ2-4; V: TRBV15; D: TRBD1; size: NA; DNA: TGTGCCACCAGCCTAGACAGGGCCTTAAAAAACATTCAGTACTTC; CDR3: CATSLDRALKNIQYF
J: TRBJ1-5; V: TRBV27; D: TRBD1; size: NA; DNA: TGTGCCAGCAGTGTCGAACAGGGGAGCAATCAGCCCCAGCATTTT; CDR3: CASSVEQGSNQPQHF
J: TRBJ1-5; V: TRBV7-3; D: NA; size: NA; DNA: TGTGCCAGCAGCTCGACTTATAATCAGCCCCAGCATTTT; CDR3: CASSSTYNQPQHF
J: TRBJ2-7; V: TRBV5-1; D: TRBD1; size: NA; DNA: TGCGCCAGCAGCAAAAACACAGGGGCCGCTGGGAACGAGCAGTACTTC; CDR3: CASSKNTGAAGNEQYF
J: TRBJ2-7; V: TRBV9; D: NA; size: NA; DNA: TGTGCCAGCAGCGTAGCGGAGGGCGGCTACGAGCAGTACTTC; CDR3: CASSVAEGGYEQYF
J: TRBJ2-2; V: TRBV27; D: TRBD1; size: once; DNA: TGTGCCAGCCGTTCACAGGGGGGGAACACCGGGGAGCTGTTTTTT; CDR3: CASRSQGGNTGELFF
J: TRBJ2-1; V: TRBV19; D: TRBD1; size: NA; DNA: TGTGCCAGTAGTGCGTGGGACAGCGAGGGGAGCTCCTACAATGAGCAGTTCTTC; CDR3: CASSAWDSEGSSYNEQFF
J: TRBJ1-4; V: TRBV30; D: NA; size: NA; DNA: TGTGCCTGGAGTGCCGGGGGGCAGGGTGAAAAACTGTTTTTT; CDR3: CAWSAGGQGEKLFF
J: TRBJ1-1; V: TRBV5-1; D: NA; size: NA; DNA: TGCGCCAGCAGCGTAGGAAGGGTGGACTGGACTGAAGCTTTCTTT; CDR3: CASSVGRVDWTEAFF
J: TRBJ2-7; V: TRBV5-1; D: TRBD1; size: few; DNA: TGCGCCAGCACCACGTCCGGGACAGTAAACGAGCAGTACTTC; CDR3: CASTTSGTVNEQYF
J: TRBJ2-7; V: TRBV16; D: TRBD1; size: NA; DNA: TGTGCCAGCAGCCAAAGGACAGGCCCCTACGAGCAGTACTTC; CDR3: CASSQRTGPYEQYF
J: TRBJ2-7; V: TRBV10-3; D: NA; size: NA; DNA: TGTGCCATCAGTGAGTCGGGCGGGCTAGCGCACTCCTACGAGCAGTACTTC; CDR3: CAISESGGLAHSYEQYF
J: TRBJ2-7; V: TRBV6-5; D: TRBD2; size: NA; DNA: TGTGCCGTCCGCGGGGGGTCCTACGAGCAGTACTTC; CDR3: CAVRGGSYEQYF
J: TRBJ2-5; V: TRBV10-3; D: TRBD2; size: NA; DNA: TGTGCCATCGGGACTAGCGAAGGCGGGGAGACCCAGTACTTC; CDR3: CAIGTSEGGETQYF
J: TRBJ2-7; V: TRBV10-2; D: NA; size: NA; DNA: TGCGCCAGCGGAAAGGCTAGGACCTACGAGCAGTACTTC; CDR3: CASGKARTYEQYF
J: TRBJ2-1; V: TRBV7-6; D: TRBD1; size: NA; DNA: TGTGCCAGCAGCACAATCGGGACAGGGGGTAATGAGCAGTTCTTC; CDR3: CASSTIGTGGNEQFF
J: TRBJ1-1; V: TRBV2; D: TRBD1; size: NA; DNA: TGTGCCAGCAGAGTTACTGGGACAGTGAACACTGAAGCTTTCTTT; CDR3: CASRVTGTVNTEAFF
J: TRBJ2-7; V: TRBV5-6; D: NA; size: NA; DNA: TGTGCCAGCAGCCTAAGAGCGGGCGCTCACTCCTACGAGCAGTACTTC; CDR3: CASSLRAGAHSYEQYF
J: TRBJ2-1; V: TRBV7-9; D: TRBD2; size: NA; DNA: TGTGCCAGCAGCCAAGTGGGACTAGCGGGGATTAGCTCCTACAATGAGCAGTTCTTC; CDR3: CASSQVGLAGISSYNEQFF
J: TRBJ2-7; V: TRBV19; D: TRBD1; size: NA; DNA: TGTGCCAGTGCCGGGACAGAGGTCTCCTACGAGCAGTACTTC; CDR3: CASAGTEVSYEQYF
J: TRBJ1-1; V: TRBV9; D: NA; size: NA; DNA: TGTGCCAGCAGCGACACTAAGGGGACTGAAGCTTTCTTT; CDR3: CASSDTKGTEAFF
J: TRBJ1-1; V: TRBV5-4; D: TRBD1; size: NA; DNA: TGTGCCAGCAGCCGAGGGACAGGGGGCGGGAACACTGAAGCTTTCTTT; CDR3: CASSRGTGGGNTEAFF
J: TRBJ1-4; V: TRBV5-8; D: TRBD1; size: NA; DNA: TGTGCCAGCAGCTTATGGGGGACAGGCGGAGAAAAACTGTTTTTT; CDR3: CASSLWGTGGEKLFF
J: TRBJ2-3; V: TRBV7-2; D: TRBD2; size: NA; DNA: TGTGCCAGCAAGCTCCCTCTAGCGGGAGCTAATACGCAGTATTTT; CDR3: CASKLPLAGANTQYF
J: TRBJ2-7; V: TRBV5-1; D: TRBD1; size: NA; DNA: TGCGCCAGCAGCTTGGGACAGGGATTAACCTACGAGCAGTACTTC; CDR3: CASSLGQGLTYEQYF
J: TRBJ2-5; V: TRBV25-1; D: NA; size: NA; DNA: TGTGCCAGCAGTGACAGCGAACAAGAGACCCAGTACTTC; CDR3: CASSDSEQETQYF
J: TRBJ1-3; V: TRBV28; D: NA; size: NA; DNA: TGTGCCAGCAGTCGGGTAGTAAACACCATATATTTT; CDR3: CASSRVVNTIYF
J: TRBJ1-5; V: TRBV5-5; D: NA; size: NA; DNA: TGTGCCAGCAGCTTGCGAGGAGAGATGAGCAATCAGCCCCAGCATTTT; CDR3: CASSLRGEMSNQPQHF